The 10 T cell receptor beta chains in this list originate from one sample, sequenced in a study of blood T cell repertoires in COVID-19. The method was immunoSEQ multiplex PCR; TCRdb's version includes in-frame clones alone and lacks a portion of them. The sample lists roughly 410,000 clones, roughly 86% seen once, with about 2.5% in the top ten. The material sequenced was peripheral blood. These receptors came from a woman aged 55-70 years with COVID-19, enrolled during active disease.

The chain links TRBV6-5 to TRBJ2-6, with a tentative D call TRBD2 (5 bases). Per germline, CDR1 MNHEY and CDR2 SVGAGI. The V end was cut by 5 bases, the J end by 12 bases, with 17 bases between. The CDR3 loop spans 14 amino acids. The CDR3 DNA reads TGTGCCAGCAGTCCGGGGATTTTGGGCGGCGTCCTGACTTTC. Its protein product is CASSPGILGGVLTF.

The chain recombines TRBV5-5 with TRBJ1-5; D unresolved. The CDR3 consists of 13 residues. Deletions cut 0 bases from V and 11 bases from J, with 12 bases between. The germline V gene has CDR1 SGHKS and CDR2 YYEKEE (reference sequence). The CDR3 loop is CASSLEGGGAQHF. As DNA, the CDR3 is TGTGCCAGCAGCTTGGAAGGAGGCGGGGCCCAGCATTTT.

This clone was recorded once. CDR3 amino acids: CASSADDRNSYEQYF. CDR3 in DNA: TGTGCCAGCAGCGCGGACGACAGGAACTCCTACGAGCAGTACTTC. The V gene is TRBV11-1, the J gene TRBJ2-7; a weak D match, TRBD1 (6 bases). This CDR3 region has 15 residues. The germline V gene has CDR1 SGHAT and CDR2 FQDESV (reference sequence). V dropped 5 bases and J dropped 0 bases, with 14 bases sitting between them. Full variable domain (outside the CDR3, taken from reference TRBV11-1 and TRBJ2-7): EAEVAQSPRYKITEKSQAVAFWCDPISGHATLYWYRQILGQGPELLVQFQDESVVDDSQLPKDRFSAERLKGVDSTLKIQPAELGDSAMYLCASSADDRNSYEQYFGPGTRLTVT.

This clone was seen a few times. The sample carries other DNA sequences with the same CDR3. The CDR3, as DNA: TGCGCCAGCAGCTTGACAGGGGCAAATCAGCCCCAGCATTTT. Its protein product is CASSLTGANQPQHF. The chain combines TRBV5-1 with TRBJ1-5; 7 positions agree with TRBD1. With 1 base clipped from V and 4 bases from J, the junction kept 2 bases outside the gene matches. CDR3 length equals 14 residues. The V gene's germline CDR1 is SGHRS and CDR2 YFSETQ.

V usage is TRBV5-1 and J usage is TRBJ2-2; D perhaps matches TRBD1 (6 bases). From germline, CDR1 is SGHRS and CDR2 YFSETQ. V gave up 7 bases and J gave up 4 bases, with 14 bases separating them. This CDR3 contains 14 residues. The CDR3 DNA follows: TGCGCCAGCGGAAACAGGGTGGTCACCGGGGAGCTGTTTTTT. This encodes CASGNRVVTGELFF.

The chain recombines TRBV5-1 with TRBJ1-4; D is possibly TRBD1 (5 bases). Trimming stripped 2 bases from V and 4 bases from J, with 9 bases between. This CDR3 contains 14 residues. Germline CDR1 reads SGHRS; CDR2 reads YFSETQ. The CDR3 sequence: CASSFYQGNEKLFF. Written as DNA, the CDR3 is TGCGCCAGCAGCTTTTACCAGGGTAATGAAAAACTGTTTTTT.

This clone occurred once. The chain links TRBV6-5 to TRBJ1-1; D remains unclear. The CDR3 consists of 14 residues. V lost 0 bases and J 6 bases, leaving 11 bases between the germline ends. Germline loops: CDR1 MNHEY, CDR2 SVGAGI. The CDR3 DNA is TGTGCCAGCAGTTACTCGATCGGGAGTTCTGAAGCTTTCTTT. It yields the protein CASSYSIGSSEAFF.

This clone showed up just once. The V and J genes are TRBV7-3 and TRBJ1-2, with D possibly TRBD1 on 6 matching bases. Germline V CDR1 and CDR2: SGHTA, FQGTGA. Trimming stripped 2 bases from V and 7 bases from J, with 11 bases between. CDR3 length equals 13 residues. The CDR3 region has the DNA TGTGCCAGCAGCTTAGTAGTGGGGGCTGGCTACACCTTC. Translation gives CASSLVVGAGYTF.

V usage is TRBV28 and J usage is TRBJ2-7; D possibly corresponds to TRBD1 (6 bases). V was pared by 7 bases and J by 3 bases, with 13 bases between. Looked up from germline, CDR1 is MDHEN and CDR2 is SYDVKM. This CDR3 has 13 residues. The CDR3 spells CASKTRTDYEQYF. CDR3 in DNA: TGTGCCAGCAAAACTAGGACAGACTACGAGCAGTACTTC.

This chain links TRBV19 with TRBJ2-1, with 7 bases matching TRBD2. CDR1 is LNHDA, CDR2 SQIVND, per germline (reference sequence). The CDR3 consists of 15 residues. V dropped 1 base and J dropped 5; count of bases not matched to a gene: 5. CDR3 coding DNA: TGTGCCAGTAGTATAGCCGGGGGGTCGAACAATGAGCAGTTCTTC. Its translation: CASSIAGGSNNEQFF.